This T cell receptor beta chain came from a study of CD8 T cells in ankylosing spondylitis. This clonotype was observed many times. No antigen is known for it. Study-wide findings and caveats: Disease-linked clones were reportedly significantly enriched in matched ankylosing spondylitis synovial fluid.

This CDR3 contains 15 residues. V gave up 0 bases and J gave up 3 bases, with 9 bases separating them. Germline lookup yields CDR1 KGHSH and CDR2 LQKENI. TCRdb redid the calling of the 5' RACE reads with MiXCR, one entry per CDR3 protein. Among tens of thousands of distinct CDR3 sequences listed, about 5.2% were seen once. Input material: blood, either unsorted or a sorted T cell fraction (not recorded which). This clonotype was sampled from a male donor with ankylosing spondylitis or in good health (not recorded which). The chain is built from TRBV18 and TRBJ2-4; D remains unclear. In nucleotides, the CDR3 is TGTGCCAGCTCACCACCGACTTGGGGCAAAAACATTCAGTACTTC. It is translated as CASSPPTWGKNIQYF.